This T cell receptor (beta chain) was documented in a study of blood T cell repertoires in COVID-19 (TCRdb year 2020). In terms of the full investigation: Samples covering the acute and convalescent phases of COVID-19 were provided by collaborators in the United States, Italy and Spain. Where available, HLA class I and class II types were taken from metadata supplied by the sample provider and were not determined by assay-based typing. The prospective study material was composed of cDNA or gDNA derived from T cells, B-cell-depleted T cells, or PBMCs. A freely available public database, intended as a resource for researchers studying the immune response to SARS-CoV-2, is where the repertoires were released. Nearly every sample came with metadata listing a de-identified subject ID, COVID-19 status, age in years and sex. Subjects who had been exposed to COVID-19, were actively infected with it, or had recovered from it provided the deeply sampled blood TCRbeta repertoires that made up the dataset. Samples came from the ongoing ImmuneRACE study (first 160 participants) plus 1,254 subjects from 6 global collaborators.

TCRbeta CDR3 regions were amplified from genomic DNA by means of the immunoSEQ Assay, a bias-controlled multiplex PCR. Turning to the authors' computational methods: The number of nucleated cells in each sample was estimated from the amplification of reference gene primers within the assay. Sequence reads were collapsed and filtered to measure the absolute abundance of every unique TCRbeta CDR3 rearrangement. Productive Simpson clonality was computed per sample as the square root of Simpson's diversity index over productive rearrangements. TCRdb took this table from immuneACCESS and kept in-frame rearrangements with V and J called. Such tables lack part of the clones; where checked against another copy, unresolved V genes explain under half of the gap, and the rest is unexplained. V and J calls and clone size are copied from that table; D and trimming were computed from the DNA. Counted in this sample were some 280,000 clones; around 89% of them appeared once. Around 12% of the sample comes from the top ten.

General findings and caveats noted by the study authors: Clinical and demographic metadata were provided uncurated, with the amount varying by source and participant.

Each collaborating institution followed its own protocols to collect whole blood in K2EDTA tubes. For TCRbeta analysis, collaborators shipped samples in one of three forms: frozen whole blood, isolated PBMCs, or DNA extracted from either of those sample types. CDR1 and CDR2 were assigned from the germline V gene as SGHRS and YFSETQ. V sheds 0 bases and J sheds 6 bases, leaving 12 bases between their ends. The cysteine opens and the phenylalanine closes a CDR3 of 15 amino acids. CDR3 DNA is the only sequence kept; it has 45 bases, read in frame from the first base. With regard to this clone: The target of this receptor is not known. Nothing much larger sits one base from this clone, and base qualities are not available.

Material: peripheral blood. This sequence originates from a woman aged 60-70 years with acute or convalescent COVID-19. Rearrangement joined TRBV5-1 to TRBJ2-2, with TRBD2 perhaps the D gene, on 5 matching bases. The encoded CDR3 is CASSLAVGSAGELFF. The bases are TGCGCCAGCAGCTTGGCGGTGGGGAGCGCCGGGGAGCTGTTTTTT.